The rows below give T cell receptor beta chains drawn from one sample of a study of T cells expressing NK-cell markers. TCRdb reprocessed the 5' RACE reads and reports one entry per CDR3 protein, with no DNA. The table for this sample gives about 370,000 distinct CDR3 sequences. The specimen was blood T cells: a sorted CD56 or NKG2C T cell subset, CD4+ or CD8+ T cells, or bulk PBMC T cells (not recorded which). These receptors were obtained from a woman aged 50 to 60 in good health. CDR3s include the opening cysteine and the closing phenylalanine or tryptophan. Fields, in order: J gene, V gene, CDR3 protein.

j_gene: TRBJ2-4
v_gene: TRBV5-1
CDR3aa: CASSPVVEGSNIQYF

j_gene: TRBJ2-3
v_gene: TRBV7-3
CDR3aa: CASSLAGLTDTQYF

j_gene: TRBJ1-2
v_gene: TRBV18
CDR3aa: CASSQDRVDGYTF

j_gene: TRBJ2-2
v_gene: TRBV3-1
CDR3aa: CASSQARRPGDGELFF

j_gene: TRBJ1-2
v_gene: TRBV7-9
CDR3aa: CASTPLESGLGSYTF

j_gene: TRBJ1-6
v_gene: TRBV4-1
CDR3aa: CASSQMEVSPLHF

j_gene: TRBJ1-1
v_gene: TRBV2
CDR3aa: CASSEAGGEAFF

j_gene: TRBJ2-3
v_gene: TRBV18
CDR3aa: CASSPGGSSGRGDTQYF

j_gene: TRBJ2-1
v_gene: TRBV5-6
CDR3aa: CASSLGGQGMNEQFF

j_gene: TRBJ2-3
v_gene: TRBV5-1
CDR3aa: CASSLGQGAYTDTQYF

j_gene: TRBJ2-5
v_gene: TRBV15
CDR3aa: CATSRSKDFSGVETQYF

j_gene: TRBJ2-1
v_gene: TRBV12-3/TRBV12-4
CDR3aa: CASSRTGAYNEQFF

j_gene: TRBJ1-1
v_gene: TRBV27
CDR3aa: CASSFLGGYTEAFF

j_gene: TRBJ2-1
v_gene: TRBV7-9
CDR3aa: CASSSWLGSSYNEQFF

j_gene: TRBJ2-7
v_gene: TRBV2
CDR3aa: CASRGKRVLDEQYF

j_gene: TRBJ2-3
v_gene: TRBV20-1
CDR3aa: CSARDSGLTDTQYF

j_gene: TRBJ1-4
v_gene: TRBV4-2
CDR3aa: CASSQAEWTSNEKLFF

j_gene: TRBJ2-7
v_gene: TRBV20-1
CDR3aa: CSARDPMGDPYEQYF

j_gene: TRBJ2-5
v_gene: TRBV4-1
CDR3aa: CASSQGGTLETQYF

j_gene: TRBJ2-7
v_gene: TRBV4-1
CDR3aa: CASSLAGESSEQYF

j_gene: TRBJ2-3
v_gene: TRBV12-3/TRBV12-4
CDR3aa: CASTRPLATRGADTQYF

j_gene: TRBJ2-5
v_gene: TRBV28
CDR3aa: CASNGNQETQYF

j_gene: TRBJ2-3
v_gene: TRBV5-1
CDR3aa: CASTSGLLSTSTDTQYF

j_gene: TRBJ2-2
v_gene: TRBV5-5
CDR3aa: CASSLSPDGELFF

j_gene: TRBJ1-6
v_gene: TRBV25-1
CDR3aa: CASSEFGRDGSPLHF

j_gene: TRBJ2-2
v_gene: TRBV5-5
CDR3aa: CASNGLAGAGELFF

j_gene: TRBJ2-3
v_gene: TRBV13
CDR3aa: CASSPAGLAGGPSTDTQYF